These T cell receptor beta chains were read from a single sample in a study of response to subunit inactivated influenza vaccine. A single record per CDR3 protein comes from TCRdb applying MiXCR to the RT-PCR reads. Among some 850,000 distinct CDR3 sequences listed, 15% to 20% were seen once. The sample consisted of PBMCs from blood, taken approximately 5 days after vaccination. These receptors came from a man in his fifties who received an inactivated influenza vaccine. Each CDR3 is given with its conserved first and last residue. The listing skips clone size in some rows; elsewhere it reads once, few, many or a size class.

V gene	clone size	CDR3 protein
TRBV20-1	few	CSARDRDKFTQYF
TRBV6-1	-	CASNRAGQGAQEQYF
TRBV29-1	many	CSVKPGLAVSGETQYF
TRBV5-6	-	CASSLAPGQLNTEAFF
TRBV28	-	CASRPTSGGVSEQFF
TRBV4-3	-	CASSQEGGAVQYF
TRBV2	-	CASSEWDFYEQFF
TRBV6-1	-	CASSEAGRGVGSPLHF
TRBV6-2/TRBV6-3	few	CASSFRAFTANEQFF
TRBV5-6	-	CASSLASSGNQPQHF
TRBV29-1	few	CSVAGTSGRRAYEQYF
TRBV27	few	CASSFGRVGRADTQYF
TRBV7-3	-	CASRADPLTPDTQYF
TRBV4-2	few	CASSQPLARGELFF
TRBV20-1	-	CSAGQGQNEQFF
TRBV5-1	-	CASSAPGRDTEAFF
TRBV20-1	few	CSARVYVAGAVDTQYF
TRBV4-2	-	CASSQVVGGSPLPTDTQYF
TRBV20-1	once	CSAHNIAGYSYEQYF
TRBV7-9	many	CASSTGQPKETQYF
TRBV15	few	CATSREVGVSYEQYF
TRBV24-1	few	CATSDTRSSTDTQYF
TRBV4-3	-	CASSQDLSGFVYGTDTQYF
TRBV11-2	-	CASYGQGTPTDTQYF
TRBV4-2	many	CASSQGFNLVSTGNTIYF
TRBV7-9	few	CASSRRGNTGELFF
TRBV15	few	CATSRVTDRGNEQFF
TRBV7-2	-	CASSLDANSYEQYF
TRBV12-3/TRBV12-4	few	CASSLGLAGRQETQYF
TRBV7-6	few	CASCPWQGTDTQYF
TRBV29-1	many	CSVPDREETQYF
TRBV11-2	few	CASSLEVFGGNTIYF
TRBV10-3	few	CAITPGRDNEQFF
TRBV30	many	CAWSGQVDTEAFF
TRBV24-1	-	CATSDRDRGRFATQYF
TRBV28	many	CASSVAGGYFETQYF
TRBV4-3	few	CASSQEPRSGELFF
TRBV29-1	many	CSVGLDPNTQYF
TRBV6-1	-	CASSEARAADQPQHF
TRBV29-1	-	CSVDVGLYGYTF
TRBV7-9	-	CASSSRPSTSTDTQYF
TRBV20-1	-	CSAREWRDSYNEQFF
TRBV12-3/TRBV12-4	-	CASSLFGLETQYF
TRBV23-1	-	CASSLIKDREDYEQYF
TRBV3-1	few	CASSSTTSGGVQETQYF
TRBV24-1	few	CATSDWAGGQNNEQFF
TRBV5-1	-	CASRPTELGNSPLHF
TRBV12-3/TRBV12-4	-	CASSLDRASYNSPLHF
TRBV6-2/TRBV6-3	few	CASSPLSYGYTF
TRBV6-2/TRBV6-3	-	CASRINPRHPGTEAFF
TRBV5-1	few	CASSRGGGRGTEAFF
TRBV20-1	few	CSARDGRSRLRGLHF
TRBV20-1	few	CSAREVGYYGYTF
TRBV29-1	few	CSLRGLTSGPFSTDTQYF
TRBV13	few	CASSPFSGNTDTQYF
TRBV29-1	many	CSVRQGANTGELFF
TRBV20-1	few	CSASSGEWNYEQYF
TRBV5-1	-	CASTELHEQFF
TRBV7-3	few	CASSLLGGINNEQFF
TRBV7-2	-	CASSLAPGAGYGYTF